Below, one T cell receptor (beta chain) is given with its context. Self-reported history from a screening survey and questionnaire set each donor's cohort. Symptom resolution, clearance, or two negative PCRs marked the recovered donors of Cohort 3. Original processing notes: Using reference gene primer amplification, nucleated cell counts were estimated. TCRdb's copy holds only in-frame clones and misses some; the assay was immunoSEQ multiplex PCR. V, J and clone size are taken as reported in that table, and D and trimming were inferred from the DNA itself. This sample has over 200,000 clones, with about 84% found just once. The CDR3 has 13 amino acids. Trimming removed 4 bases from V and 6 bases from J; junction bases left unmatched: 5. Germline V lookup: CDR1 SGDLS, CDR2 YYNGEE. The sample belongs to a study of blood T cell repertoires in COVID-19.

This receptor was obtained from a man aged 60 to 69 who had recovered from COVID-19. V gene TRBV9 combines with J gene TRBJ2-7; 9 bases match TRBD1. The sequenced sample consisted of PBMCs or T cells enriched from blood (not recorded which). CDR3 nucleotides: TGTGCCAGCAGCACCTGGACAGGGGCCGAGCAGTACTTC. Translation: CASSTWTGAEQYF.